The 2 T cell receptor beta chains reported below all come from one sample, sequenced in a study of blood T cells in healthy people across ages. The authors ran a second PCR of about 7 to 12 cycles using a sample-barcoded 5' primer and a J-beta primer mix. TCRdb fed the 5' RACE reads into MiXCR, producing one record per CDR3 protein. The data show roughly 1.5 million distinct CDR3 sequences, under 55% seen once. The sample taken for sequencing was blood. Every receptor here comes from a woman in her late teens or twenties in good health.

The CDR3 DNA sequence: TGTGCCAGCAGTCCGGGACTTACCGGGGAGCTGTTTTTT. Its protein product is CASSPGLTGELFF. V and J are TRBV27 and TRBJ2-2, with D possibly matching TRBD2 (6 bases). This CDR3 comprises 13 residues. CDR1 is MNHEY, CDR2 SMNVEV, per germline (reference sequence). V dropped 5 bases and J dropped 5 bases, with 9 bases sitting between them.

The chain is built from TRBV2 and TRBJ2-1; TRBD2 matches at 9 bases. CDR1 and CDR2 from the germline V gene are SNHLY and FYNNEI. Unmatched junction bases numbered 13, after V lost 1 base and J lost 9 bases. The CDR3 spans 17 residues. This CDR3 reads CASSEGFLGTSPSEQFF. The CDR3 region has the DNA TGTGCCAGCAGTGAAGGGTTCTTGGGGACTAGCCCCTCTGAGCAGTTCTTC.